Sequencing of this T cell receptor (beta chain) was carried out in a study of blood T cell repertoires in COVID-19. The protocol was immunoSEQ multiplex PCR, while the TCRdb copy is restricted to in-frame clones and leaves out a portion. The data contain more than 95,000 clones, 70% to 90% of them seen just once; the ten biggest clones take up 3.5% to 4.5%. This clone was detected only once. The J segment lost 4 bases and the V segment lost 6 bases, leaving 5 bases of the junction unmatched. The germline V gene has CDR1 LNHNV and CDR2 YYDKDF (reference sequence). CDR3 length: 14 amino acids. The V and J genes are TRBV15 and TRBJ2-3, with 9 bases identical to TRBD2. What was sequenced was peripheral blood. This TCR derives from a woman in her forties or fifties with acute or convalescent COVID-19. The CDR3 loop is CATRAGGPADTQYF. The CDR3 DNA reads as TGTGCCACCAGGGCGGGGGGGCCTGCAGATACGCAGTATTTT.